This T cell receptor beta chain appears in the sequencing data of a study of response to subunit inactivated influenza vaccine. This clonotype occurred once. TCRdb redid the calling of the RT-PCR reads with MiXCR, one entry per CDR3 protein. Of a few hundred thousand distinct CDR3 sequences listed, 12% are singletons. The TCR comes from a man between 45 and 60 years old who received an inactivated influenza vaccine. This material consisted of non-naive T cells sorted from PBMCs, taken 14 days before vaccination.

The CDR3 nucleotides read TGTGCCAGCAGTTTGGCTCCCGGCATGGAGGGCGAGCAGTACTTC. Translated: CASSLAPGMEGEQYF. The chain is built from TRBV12-3 or TRBV12-4 and TRBJ2-7; D is perhaps TRBD2 (6 bases). Trimming stripped 3 bases from V and 6 bases from J, with 18 bases between. The CDR3 is 15 residues long.